The rows below give T cell receptor beta chains drawn from one sample of a study of blood T cells in healthy people across ages. Each CDR3 protein gets one entry after TCRdb re-called the 5' RACE reads with MiXCR. The sample has 1 million or so distinct CDR3 sequences, 20% to 25% seen once. This sample was also put to use in a study of T cells of mothers and their children.

What was sequenced was blood. The receptors come from a girl aged 2 to 9 in good health. Each CDR3 is given with its conserved first and last residue. D genes are given only for firm matches. Clone size, where shown, is once, few, many, or a class for clones that have expanded.

CSAKSYVSYNEQFF,TGCAGTGCGAAATCATACGTCTCCTACAATGAGCAGTTCTTC,TRBV20-1,.,TRBJ2-1,.
CASSPDPRELEETQYF,TGCGCCAGCAGTCCCGACCCACGCGAACTAGAAGAGACCCAGTACTTC,TRBV10-2,.,TRBJ2-5,.
CASSLQFGTGLHF,TGTGCCAGCAGCTTACAATTTGGGACAGGACTCCACTTT,TRBV5-8,TRBD1,TRBJ1-6,few
CASTGRINQPQHF,TGTGCCAGCACAGGGAGAATCAATCAGCCCCAGCATTTT,TRBV27,.,TRBJ1-5,.
CASSLGPTYYEQYF,TGTGCCAGCAGTTTAGGTCCGACCTATTACGAGCAGTACTTC,TRBV28,.,TRBJ2-7,few
CAIRPGGRDDTQYF,TGTGCCATCAGACCAGGCGGGAGGGATGATACGCAGTATTTT,TRBV10-3,TRBD2,TRBJ2-3,.
CASRPTGTDIYGYTF,TGTGCCAGCAGACCAACCGGGACAGACATATATGGCTACACCTTC,TRBV12-3/TRBV12-4,TRBD1,TRBJ1-2,.
CASSQEASVNSYEQYF,TGCGCCAGCAGCCAAGAAGCTAGCGTAAATTCCTACGAGCAGTACTTC,TRBV4-1,.,TRBJ2-7,few
CAIWGGRNEKLFF,TGTGCCATCTGGGGAGGACGGAATGAAAAACTGTTTTTT,TRBV12-3/TRBV12-4,.,TRBJ1-4,few
CASRLQGNEKLFF,TGTGCCAGCAGACTCCAGGGGAATGAAAAACTGTTTTTT,TRBV27,.,TRBJ1-4,few
CAIRTSGGLAYF,TGTGCCATCAGGACTAGCGGGGGGCTCGCGTACTTC,TRBV10-3,TRBD2,TRBJ2-5,.
CSASSPGSSEGYTF,TGCAGTGCTAGTTCTCCAGGGTCCTCGGAAGGCTACACCTTC,TRBV20-1,.,TRBJ1-2,once
CASSLDIRLEQYF,TGCGCCAGCAGCTTAGACATCCGTTTGGAGCAGTACTTC,TRBV5-1,.,TRBJ2-7,few
CASSASGGGELFF,TGTGCCAGCAGTGCTTCCGGAGGCGGGGAGCTGTTTTTT,TRBV12-3/TRBV12-4,.,TRBJ2-2,.
CSVSPEQFF,TGCAGCGTCAGTCCCGAGCAGTTCTTC,TRBV29-1,.,TRBJ2-1,few
CASSALERGHYGYTF,TGCGCCAGCAGCGCCCTCGAAAGGGGGCACTATGGCTACACCTTC,TRBV4-1,TRBD1,TRBJ1-2,.
CASSQGPWTEAFF,TGTGCCAGCAGCCAAGGTCCTTGGACTGAAGCTTTCTTT,TRBV4-2,.,TRBJ1-1,many
CASSPGLAGKTEQFF,TGCGCCAGCAGCCCTGGGCTAGCGGGTAAGACTGAGCAGTTCTTC,TRBV6-4,TRBD2,TRBJ2-1,few
CASSFRIGEQYF,TGTGCCAGCAGTTTCCGGATCGGGGAGCAGTACTTC,TRBV28,.,TRBJ2-7,few
CASSEDKDSPLHF,TGTGCCAGCAGTGAAGATAAGGATTCACCCCTCCACTTT,TRBV6-1,.,TRBJ1-6,few
CASSQEGTSTIF,TGCGCCAGCAGCCAAGAAGGGACTAGTACGATCTTC,TRBV4-1,TRBD2,TRBJ2-1,.
CASIEQGNTEAFF,TGTGCCAGCATAGAACAGGGGAACACTGAAGCTTTCTTT,TRBV6-1,.,TRBJ1-1,few
CASSFDSTGTDTQYF,TGTGCCAGCAGCTTTGACAGCACTGGCACAGATACGCAGTATTTT,TRBV7-2,.,TRBJ2-3,few
CASSSRGDSYNEQFF,TGTGCCAGCAGCTCAAGGGGGGACTCCTACAATGAGCAGTTCTTC,TRBV7-9,.,TRBJ2-1,few
CASSQDGQDEMGTDTQYF,TGCGCCAGCAGCCAAGATGGGCAGGATGAAATGGGCACAGATACGCAGTATTTT,TRBV4-3,.,TRBJ2-3,.
CASSLAWAGGTSTDTQYF,TGTGCCAGCAGCTTAGCTTGGGCGGGAGGCACTTCCACAGATACGCAGTATTTT,TRBV7-2,TRBD2,TRBJ2-3,few
CASSVAGLDLSERYF,TGTGCCAGCAGCGTAGCGGGGCTAGATCTCTCCGAGCGGTACTTC,TRBV9,.,TRBJ2-5,.
CASRVGLEETQYF,TGTGCCAGCAGGGTGGGACTAGAAGAGACCCAGTACTTC,TRBV7-2,TRBD2,TRBJ2-5,.
CAASQGAQDTIYF,TGTGCCGCATCCCAGGGGGCTCAAGACACCATATATTTT,TRBV24-1,TRBD1,TRBJ1-3,.
CASSVVGGVEAEAFF,TGTGCCAGCAGCGTAGTTGGGGGGGTAGAGGCTGAAGCTTTCTTT,TRBV9,.,TRBJ1-1,.
CASSPGQVGGEQYF,TGTGCCAGCAGCCCGGGACAGGTTGGGGGCGAGCAGTACTTC,TRBV13,TRBD1,TRBJ2-7,few
CSALVQETQYF,TGCAGCGCACTCGTCCAAGAGACCCAGTACTTC,TRBV29-1,.,TRBJ2-5,.
CSVEGLASTDTQYF,TGCAGCGTTGAGGGGCTGGCAAGCACAGATACGCAGTATTTT,TRBV29-1,.,TRBJ2-3,.
CSVGQLGETQYF,TGCAGCGTCGGTCAGTTGGGAGAGACCCAGTACTTC,TRBV29-1,.,TRBJ2-5,.
CASSYRLAGGAQYNEQFF,TGTGCCAGCAGCTACCGACTAGCGGGAGGAGCCCAATACAATGAGCAGTTCTTC,TRBV5-6,TRBD2,TRBJ2-1,few
CASSSLQFDNSPLHF,TGTGCCAGCAGTTCCTTGCAATTCGATAATTCACCCCTCCACTTT,TRBV6-5,.,TRBJ1-6,.
CASSLVSEGETQYF,TGTGCCAGCAGCTTAGTCTCTGAGGGGGAGACCCAGTACTTC,TRBV7-2,.,TRBJ2-5,few
CSASFGSEAGDGYGYTF,TGCAGTGCTAGCTTTGGCTCCGAGGCAGGGGACGGCTATGGCTACACCTTC,TRBV20-1,.,TRBJ1-2,.
CATSDFGGVTNEQFF,TGTGCCACCAGTGATTTTGGGGGGGTGACGAATGAGCAGTTCTTC,TRBV24-1,TRBD2,TRBJ2-1,.
CAINREGSYEQYF,TGTGCCATTAACAGGGAGGGTTCCTACGAGCAGTACTTC,TRBV10-3,.,TRBJ2-7,.